This T cell receptor (beta chain) was sequenced during a study of T cells expressing NK-cell markers. Study in general: Serological testing identified most of the eight sequenced donors as HCMV-seropositive and one as seronegative.

Study results and limitations: Once again these clonotypes came out on top in the CD3+CD56-NKG2C+ fraction of a handful of donors. Among CD8+ T cells from six donors, dominant NKG2C+ clonotypes accounted for about 1.0-7.0%. Whether expanded NKG2C+ T cell clones recognized HCMV stayed uncertain.

One entry per CDR3 protein, without DNA, is what TCRdb gives after re-calling the 5' RACE reads. Its table records about 550,000 distinct CDR3 sequences. As regards this clonotype: Its antigen remains unidentified.

CDR1 and CDR2 from the germline V gene are SQVTM and ANQGSEA. The CDR3 has 15 amino acids. Material for sequencing was blood T cells: a sorted CD56 or NKG2C T cell subset, CD4+ or CD8+ T cells, or bulk PBMC T cells (not recorded which). V is TRBV29-1 and J is TRBJ2-5; TCRdb returns TRBD1, unconfirmable since there is no DNA. The TCR was taken from a man between 18 and 35 years old in good health. The CDR3 is CSVEDPFRGQETQYF.